Each of the 13 T cell receptor beta chains below was sequenced from the same sample in a study of beta chain features in type 1 diabetes. Expressed TCRB transcripts got sequenced, as all isolated RNA was reverse transcribed. Repertoires were generated with immunoSEQ multiplex PCR, while TCRdb's copy carries only in-frame clones and drops some. Here the sample spans 860,000 or so clones, about a sixth being singletons. The material sequenced was naive CD4+ T cells from blood. The receptors were gathered from a young woman in good health.

This clone was seen a handful of times. The chain carries TRBV11-3 and TRBJ2-5; 7 bases align to TRBD1. Germline trimming cut 6 bases from V and 7 bases from J; bases unmatched to any gene: 14. The CDR3 contains 15 residues. Germline V gene lookup returns CDR1 SGHNT and CDR2 YENEEA. DNA for the CDR3: TGTGCCAGCAGTTTCTCGGGACAGACGGGAAGGACCCAGTACTTC. Amino acids: CASSFSGQTGRTQYF.

The CDR3 region is CASSNLGLAVTGELFF. The CDR3 nucleotides are TGTGCCAGCAGCAATTTGGGACTAGCGGTTACCGGGGAGCTGTTTTTT. The chain uses TRBV4-2 and TRBJ2-2; 11 nucleotides match TRBD2. Trimming removed 5 bases from V and 5 bases from J; junction bases left unmatched: 7. The CDR3 has 16 residues. In germline, CDR1 is LGHNA, CDR2 YNFKEQ.

This clone was seen a handful of times. V and J are TRBV7-8 and TRBJ1-1; tentatively, D is TRBD1 (5 bases). Trimming pared 2 bases from V and 6 bases from J, leaving 10 bases between. This CDR3 spans 13 amino acids. Germline V gene sequence: CDR1 SGHVS, CDR2 FQNEAQ. CDR3 sequence (DNA): TGTGCCAGCAGCTTAATGGGGGATTCTGAAGCTTTCTTT. It codes for CASSLMGDSEAFF.

The chain carries TRBV11-2 and TRBJ1-1; weak D call: TRBD1 (5 bases). The CDR3 runs to 13 residues. Germline V gene lookup returns CDR1 SGHAT and CDR2 FQNNGV. V was cut by 1 base and J by 11 bases, with 14 bases left in between. The CDR3 coding sequence is TGTGCCAGCAGCTTAGCAGCATACTGGGGGGCTTTCTTT. Protein: CASSLAAYWGAFF. The variable domain in full, with the rest retrieved from reference TRBV11-2 and TRBJ1-1, is EAGVAQSPRYKIIEKRQSVAFWCNPISGHATLYWYQQILGQGPKLLIQFQNNGVVDDSQLPKDRFSAERLKGVDSTLKIQPAKLEDSAVYLCASSLAAYWGAFFGQGTRLTVV.

The table lists this clone with a few counts. V gene TRBV27 combines with J gene TRBJ2-5; D not resolved. Per germline, CDR1 MNHEY and CDR2 SMNVEV (reference sequence). Trimming removed 3 bases from V and 5 bases from J, with 10 bases in between. The CDR3 is made up of 13 amino acids. Here the CDR3 reads CASSLTARETQYF. CDR3 in DNA: TGTGCCAGCAGTTTGACCGCGCGGGAGACCCAGTACTTC.

The chain carries TRBV7-2 and TRBJ2-3; D may be TRBD1 or TRBD2 (6 bases each). In germline, CDR1 is SGHTA, CDR2 FQGNSA. The length of the CDR3 is 12 residues. The CDR3 here is CAGGGGPDTQYF. In DNA, the CDR3 is TGTGCGGGCGGAGGGGGGCCTGATACGCAGTATTTT.

The J gene is TRBJ1-5, the V gene TRBV28, with D possibly matching TRBD1 (5 bases). Trimming removed 2 bases from V and 0 bases from J, with 11 bases in between. CDR1 MDHEN and CDR2 SYDVKM come from the germline V gene. The CDR3 length is 16 residues. The CDR3 sequence: CASSLSTGYSNQPQHF. As DNA, the CDR3 is TGTGCCAGCAGTTTAAGTACAGGTTATAGCAATCAGCCCCAGCATTTT. The variable domain in full, completed from reference TRBV28 and TRBJ1-5, reads DVKVTQSSRYLVKRTGEKVFLECVQDMDHENMFWYRQDPGLGLRLIYFSYDVKMKEKGDIPEGYSVSREKKERFSLILESASTNQTSMYLCASSLSTGYSNQPQHFGDGTRLSIL.

CDR3 loop: CASSSSSGGPEQYF. CDR3 nucleotides: TGTGCCAGCAGCTCTTCTAGCGGGGGTCCCGAGCAGTACTTC. This chain uses TRBV5-4 with TRBJ2-7; the match to TRBD2 covers 10 bases. Germline V CDR1 and CDR2: SGHNT, YYREEE (reference sequence). The CDR3 consists of 14 residues. Trimming at V came to 3 bases and at J to 6 bases, leaving 6 bases not matched to a gene.

This clone was found a few times. This chain uses TRBV6-1 with TRBJ2-7; a weak D match, TRBD2 (6 bases). CDR1 MNHNS and CDR2 SASEGT come from the germline V gene. The CDR3 loop spans 14 amino acids. V lost 5 bases, J lost 3 bases, and 14 bases lay in between. CDR3 sequence: CASSPSSVHYEQYF. DNA for the CDR3: TGTGCCAGCAGTCCGTCTAGCGTCCACTACGAGCAGTACTTC.

This clone was seen a handful of times. J is TRBJ2-2 and V is TRBV5-4; 14 bases fit TRBD2. The junction had 9 bases not matched to a gene; V was cut back by 7 bases and J by 4 bases. The germline CDR1 and CDR2 sequences are SGHNT and YYREEE (reference sequence). The CDR3 has 17 residues. CDR3 loop: CASGRLAGGPGTGELFF. The CDR3 nucleotides read TGTGCCAGCGGACGACTAGCGGGAGGGCCGGGCACCGGGGAGCTGTTTTTT.

The chain carries TRBV28 and TRBJ1-2; D possibly corresponds to TRBD1 (5 bases). The V gene lost 3 bases and the J gene lost 1 base, with 18 bases spanning the gap. This CDR3 contains 17 residues. Germline lookup yields CDR1 MDHEN and CDR2 SYDVKM. CDR3 coding DNA: TGTGCCAGCAGTTTGGGCAGGGCCCTAATACTTAACTATGGCTACACCTTC. As protein: CASSLGRALILNYGYTF.

In this sample, this clone turned up a few times. The gene calls are TRBV28 and TRBJ2-1, with D perhaps TRBD1 or TRBD2 (6 bases each). In germline, CDR1 is MDHEN, CDR2 SYDVKM. The CDR3 is 17 residues long. The V end was cut by 5 bases, the J end by 4 bases, with 21 bases between. CDR3 in DNA: TGTGCCAGCAGTCGAGGGGGACTCACCCTCTTATACAATGAGCAGTTCTTC. It codes for CASSRGGLTLLYNEQFF.

The chain uses TRBV28 and TRBJ1-5, with TRBD1 as a possible D gene (5 bases). V was pared by 6 bases and J by 11 bases, with 17 bases between. This CDR3 spans 13 amino acids. The germline V gene has CDR1 MDHEN and CDR2 SYDVKM. CDR3 nucleotide sequence: TGTGCCAGCAGGACTACAGGAGCGGGGACCCAGCATTTT. Translation gives CASRTTGAGTQHF.